These 23 T cell receptor beta chains were sequenced from one sample in a study of blood T cell repertoires in COVID-19. Here immunoSEQ multiplex PCR was the method, and the copy in TCRdb shows in-frame clones only, minus some. This sample has over 25,000 clones; approximately 85% occur once, and the top ten carry 7% to 7.5%. The sample comprised peripheral blood. The receptor source for this set is a human donor in a cohort sampled during active COVID-19.

The rearrangement links TRBV7-9 to TRBJ2-2; D ambiguous. The germline gives CDR1 SEHNR, CDR2 FQNEAQ (reference sequence). Between the trimmed V and J ends, which lost 1 base and 5 bases, there was a span of 11 bases. The CDR3 runs 15 residues. DNA of the CDR3: TGTGCCAGCAGCTTAGGGAGTGTTTGGACCGGGGAGCTGTTTTTT. Its translation: CASSLGSVWTGELFF.

The chain carries TRBV27 and TRBJ1-3; D is perhaps TRBD1 (5 bases). Per germline, CDR1 MNHEY and CDR2 SMNVEV (reference sequence). The CDR3 runs to 13 residues. Between the trimmed V and J ends, which lost 7 bases and 0 bases, there was a span of 7 bases. CDR3 nucleotides: TGTGCCAGCAAGACAGCCTCTGGAAACACCATATATTTT. Translated: CASKTASGNTIYF.

The rearrangement links TRBV5-6 to TRBJ2-7, with D perhaps matching TRBD1 (6 bases). This CDR3 has 13 amino acids. Trimming shortened V by 2 bases and J by 4 bases, and 10 bases separated the two germline ends. Germline V gives CDR1 SGHDT, CDR2 YYEEEE. The DNA of the CDR3 is TGTGCCAGCAGCTTCCTGGACAGATACGAGCAGTACTTC. Amino acids: CASSFLDRYEQYF.

V is TRBV19 and J is TRBJ2-1, with 7 positions matching TRBD2. Trimming removed 6 bases from V and 0 bases from J; junction bases left unmatched: 8. The CDR3 consists of 16 residues. Germline V gene data show CDR1 as LNHDA and CDR2 as SQIVND (reference sequence). The CDR3 reads CASRGLRESSYNEQFF. The CDR3 DNA follows: TGTGCCAGTAGAGGTCTGCGGGAGAGCTCCTACAATGAGCAGTTCTTC. The variable domain in full, with the rest retrieved from reference TRBV19 and TRBJ2-1, is DGGITQSPKYLFRKEGQNVTLSCEQNLNHDAMYWYRQDPGQGLRLIYYSQIVNDFQKGDIAEGYSVSREKKESFPLTVTSAQKNPTAFYLCASRGLRESSYNEQFFGPGTRLTVL.

The genes are TRBV2 and TRBJ1-3; maybe TRBD1 (6 bases). The CDR3 is made up of 15 amino acids. Germline V lookup: CDR1 SNHLY, CDR2 FYNNEI. Trimming removed 4 bases at V and 0 bases at J, with 10 bases between. CDR3 nucleotides: TGTGCCAGCAGTGCCCAGGGGTCCTCTGGAAACACCATATATTTT. Its translation: CASSAQGSSGNTIYF. Filled out from reference TRBV2 and TRBJ1-3, the complete variable domain reads EPEVTQTPSHQVTQMGQEVILRCVPISNHLYFYWYRQILGQKVEFLVSFYNNEISEKSEIFDDQFSVERPDGSNFTLKIRSTKLEDSAMYFCASSAQGSSGNTIYFGEGSWLTVV.

The CDR3 is CASSLSWGGEQFF. As DNA, the CDR3 is TGTGCCAGCAGCTTATCGTGGGGAGGAGAGCAGTTCTTC. The chain links TRBV11-2 to TRBJ2-1; possible D gene TRBD2, 6 bases. In germline, CDR1 is SGHAT, CDR2 FQNNGV. V was cut by 2 bases and J by 10 bases, with 12 bases left in between. CDR3 length equals 13 residues.

The chain joins TRBV5-5 to TRBJ1-1, with 10 positions matching TRBD1. Germline lookup yields CDR1 SGHKS and CDR2 YYEKEE (reference sequence). The CDR3 extends over 17 amino acids. Trimming at V came to 1 base and at J to 5 bases, leaving 11 bases not matched to a gene. CDR3 coding DNA: TGTGCCAGCAGCTTGTCTGGGACAGGGGCACCCGGGACTGAAGCTTTCTTT. Protein: CASSLSGTGAPGTEAFF.

The V gene is TRBV27, the J gene TRBJ2-7; no reliable D call. Germline V CDR1 and CDR2: MNHEY, SMNVEV (reference sequence). V was clipped by 7 bases and J by 0 bases, with 16 bases between them. The CDR3 runs 15 residues. The CDR3, as DNA: TGTGCCAGCAACTCTGAGCATTCGAGCTCCTACGAGCAGTACTTC. It specifies CASNSEHSSSYEQYF.

The CDR3 DNA sequence: TGTGCCAGCAGTTTATACCAAGCAGGGGGGAACACTGAAGCTTTCTTT. Translating it yields CASSLYQAGGNTEAFF. The V call is TRBV27, the J call TRBJ1-1; 7 bases map to TRBD1. Germline V gene lookup returns CDR1 MNHEY and CDR2 SMNVEV (reference sequence). This CDR3 spans 16 amino acids. The trim removed 1 base at V and 1 base at J, leaving 6 bases unmatched.

CDR3 residues: CASSEGQGNSPLHF. The CDR3 coding sequence is TGTGCCAGCAGTGAGGGACAGGGTAATTCACCCCTCCACTTT. The chain couples TRBV2 to TRBJ1-6, with 9 nucleotides matching TRBD1. CDR1 SNHLY and CDR2 FYNNEI come from the germline V gene. V lost 3 bases to trimming and J lost 6 bases; unmatched junction nucleotides: 0. The CDR3 covers 14 residues.

The chain recombines TRBV18 with TRBJ2-1, with 9 bases fitting TRBD2. V trimming: 2 bases; J trimming: 0 bases; junction bases outside the gene matches: 11. CDR1 and CDR2 (germline): KGHSH, LQKENI. The CDR3 loop spans 19 amino acids. CDR3 sequence reads: CASSPWASGARSSYNEQFF. The CDR3 DNA reads TGTGCCAGCTCACCATGGGCTAGCGGGGCCAGGAGCTCCTACAATGAGCAGTTCTTC.

This chain joins TRBV11-2 and TRBJ1-5, with D uncertain. The germline CDR1 and CDR2 sequences are SGHAT and FQNNGV. There are 13 residues in the CDR3. Trimming removed 0 bases from V and 4 bases from J, with 4 bases in between. The CDR3 reads CASSLDENQPQHF. CDR3 bases: TGTGCCAGCAGCTTAGATGAGAATCAGCCCCAGCATTTT.

The chain links TRBV10-1 to TRBJ1-1, with D possibly TRBD1 on 5 matching bases. This CDR3 spans 12 amino acids. Deletions cut 6 bases from V and 3 bases from J, with 8 bases between. Germline CDR1 reads WNHNN; CDR2 reads SYGVQD (reference sequence). The CDR3 region has the DNA TGCGCCAGCAGGGGGCTTCACACTGAAGCTTTCTTT. Translated, it gives CASRGLHTEAFF.

The chain is built from TRBV9 and TRBJ1-2, with TRBD1 as a possible D gene (5 bases). V shed 0 bases and J shed 4 bases, with 10 bases lying between them. This CDR3 has 14 amino acids. Germline V CDR1 and CDR2: SGDLS, YYNGEE. CDR3 sequence: CASSVGVGGYGYTF. The CDR3 DNA reads TGTGCCAGCAGCGTAGGGGTCGGGGGCTATGGCTACACCTTC.

The chain recombines TRBV29-1 with TRBJ1-2, with a possible D match to TRBD1 (6 bases). Germline V gene lookup returns CDR1 SQVTM and CDR2 ANQGSEA. There are 12 residues in the CDR3. Deletions cut 2 bases from V and 3 bases from J, with 7 bases between. CDR3: CSVEHRDYGYTF. The CDR3 DNA reads as TGCAGCGTTGAACACAGGGACTATGGCTACACCTTC. The full variable domain, rest sourced from reference TRBV29-1 and TRBJ1-2, is SAVISQKPSRDICQRGTSLTIQCQVDSQVTMMFWYRQQPGQSLTLIATANQGSEATYESGFVIDKFPISRPNLTFSTLTVSNMSPEDSSIYLCSVEHRDYGYTFGSGTRLTVV.

This clone was detected only a few times. This chain connects TRBV9 to TRBJ1-1; D call uncertain. The germline CDR1 and CDR2 sequences are SGDLS and YYNGEE. Trimming shortened V by 0 bases and J by 6 bases, and 15 bases separated the two germline ends. The CDR3 sequence is 15 residues long. The CDR3 nucleotides are TGTGCCAGCAGCGTAGTCTCCTCGGGGAGGGCTGAAGCTTTCTTT. Its translation: CASSVVSSGRAEAFF.

The chain carries TRBV18 and TRBJ1-1, with 7 bases lining up with TRBD1. Germline V gives CDR1 KGHSH, CDR2 LQKENI. This CDR3 comprises 14 residues. The ends lost 0 bases at V and 5 bases at J; junction bases unmatched: 3. The chain's CDR3 is CASSPPGGGTEAFF. CDR3 nucleotide sequence: TGTGCCAGCTCACCACCAGGGGGCGGAACTGAAGCTTTCTTT.

The J gene is TRBJ1-2, the V gene TRBV12-3 or TRBV12-4; TRBD1 agrees at 7 bases. Losses at the gene ends were 3 bases for V and 7 bases for J; bases not matched to a gene: 5. The CDR3 has 13 amino acids. The CDR3 nucleotides read TGTGCCAGCAGTTTCGGACAGGCGGCTGGCTACACCTTC. It translates to CASSFGQAAGYTF.

The chain couples TRBV2 to TRBJ2-7, with D possibly being TRBD2 (6 bases). Trimming removed 3 bases at V and 3 bases at J, with 12 bases between. This CDR3 region has 14 residues. The germline CDR1 and CDR2 sequences are SNHLY and FYNNEI. In DNA, the CDR3 is TGTGCCAGCAGTGAGTATGGCGGGAACTACGAGCAGTACTTC. This encodes CASSEYGGNYEQYF.

The chain joins TRBV7-9 to TRBJ1-2; tentatively, D is TRBD1 (6 bases). The V gene's germline CDR1 is SEHNR and CDR2 FQNEAQ (reference sequence). V was cut by 0 bases and J by 8 bases, with 13 bases left in between. The CDR3 loop spans 14 amino acids. The CDR3 loop reads CASSLAGQREGYTF. The CDR3 nucleotides are TGTGCCAGCAGCTTAGCCGGACAGAGAGAGGGCTACACCTTC.

This clone was counted a few times. The chain joins TRBV27 to TRBJ2-3; D not certain. V was shortened by 3 bases and J by 0 bases, with 10 bases between the two germline ends. Germline lookup yields CDR1 MNHEY and CDR2 SMNVEV (reference sequence). CDR3 length equals 15 residues. CDR3 DNA: TGTGCCAGCAGTTTTCGTCAGGATAGCACAGATACGCAGTATTTT. It is translated as CASSFRQDSTDTQYF.

This rearrangement joins TRBV6-6 to TRBJ2-1; 9 nucleotides agree with TRBD2. Germline V gene sequence: CDR1 MNHNY, CDR2 SVGAGI (reference sequence). The CDR3 length is 16 residues. V was clipped by 8 bases and J by 5 bases; unmatched bases: 13. The DNA of the CDR3 is TGTGCCAGCTCGGACGGTAGCGGGAGAATTCACAATGAGCAGTTCTTC. Its protein is CASSDGSGRIHNEQFF.

DNA for the CDR3: TGTGCCAGTAGTATGATTGTACGGGGCGGGGAGCTGTTTTTT. Translation gives CASSMIVRGGELFF. This chain connects TRBV19 to TRBJ2-2; D is possibly TRBD2 (5 bases). V lost 3 bases, J lost 7 bases, and 12 bases lay in between. Germline V gives CDR1 LNHDA, CDR2 SQIVND (reference sequence). The CDR3 length is 14 residues.